Presented here are 21 T cell receptor beta chains from one specimen sequenced in a study of blood T cells in healthy people across ages. The authors ran a second PCR of about 6 to 11 cycles using a sample-barcoded 5' primer and a J-beta primer mix. Via MiXCR, TCRdb re-called the 5' RACE reads, giving one row per CDR3 protein. The sample gives 1.5 million to 1.8 million distinct CDR3 sequences, approximately 39% of which show up once; over 3.5% is in the top ten. The sequenced sample consisted of blood. Every receptor here comes from a woman between 18 and 30 years old in good health.

The rearrangement links TRBV6-2 or TRBV6-3 to TRBJ2-7; TRBD2 might be the D (5 bases). Between the trimmed V and J ends, which lost 5 bases and 3 bases, there was a span of 11 bases. Germline CDR1 reads MNHEY; CDR2 reads SVGEGT. The CDR3 consists of 13 residues. The CDR3 sequence: CASSAPGNYEQYF. The CDR3, as DNA: TGTGCCAGCAGTGCCCCGGGAAACTACGAGCAGTACTTC.

This clonotype occurred a few times. As DNA, the CDR3 is TGCGCCAGCAGCTCGAGACAGGGTCTCAATCAGCCCCAGCATTTT. Its protein is CASSSRQGLNQPQHF. This chain uses TRBV5-1 with TRBJ1-5; 7 bases match TRBD1. The CDR3 has 15 amino acids. The germline gives CDR1 SGHRS, CDR2 YFSETQ. The ends lost 3 bases at V and 3 bases at J; junction bases unmatched: 6.

This clonotype was counted only a few times. This chain links TRBV12-3 or TRBV12-4 with TRBJ2-5; D uncertain. Trimming removed 6 bases from V and 5 bases from J, with 16 bases in between. CDR3 size: 14 residues. This chain's CDR3 is CASRSGGYTETQYF. DNA of the CDR3: TGTGCCAGCAGGTCGGGCGGATACACGGAGACCCAGTACTTC.

In this sample, this clonotype turned up a few times. The chain uses TRBV5-1 and TRBJ2-1; TRBD1 might be the D (5 bases). Germline-derived CDR1 and CDR2 are SGHRS and YFSETQ. Trimming cost V 4 bases and J 2 bases, with 13 bases left between them. The CDR3 consists of 15 residues. The CDR3 sequence: CASSGAWSAYNEQFF. CDR3 coding DNA: TGCGCCAGCAGCGGGGCTTGGAGTGCCTACAATGAGCAGTTCTTC.

The chain employs TRBV7-2 and TRBJ1-1; the match to TRBD1 covers 8 bases. Germline V gene data show CDR1 as SGHTA and CDR2 as FQGNSA. Losses at the gene ends were 5 bases for V and 11 bases for J; bases not matched to a gene: 13. The CDR3 spans 14 residues. Here the CDR3 reads CASSQYEGQGWAFF. CDR3 nucleotides: TGTGCCAGCAGCCAATACGAAGGACAGGGATGGGCTTTCTTT.

This clonotype was seen only a few times. The V and J genes are TRBV7-2 and TRBJ2-3, with no clear D. The length of the CDR3 is 12 residues. Germline V gene sequence: CDR1 SGHTA, CDR2 FQGNSA. Between the trimmed V and J ends, which lost 3 bases and 6 bases, there was a span of 7 bases. The CDR3 DNA reads as TGTGCCAGCAGCTTTCCCTACGATACGCAGTATTTT. It is translated as CASSFPYDTQYF.

V usage is TRBV5-1 and J usage is TRBJ1-6, with TRBD1 matching over 7 bases. Germline V gives CDR1 SGHRS, CDR2 YFSETQ. Trimming at V came to 0 bases and at J to 7 bases, leaving 4 bases not matched to a gene. The CDR3 sequence is 15 residues long. The CDR3 protein is CASSLGQGGNSPLHF. CDR3 coding DNA: TGCGCCAGCAGCTTGGGACAGGGCGGAAATTCACCCCTCCACTTT. The full variable domain, rest sourced from reference TRBV5-1 and TRBJ1-6, is KAGVTQTPRYLIKTRGQQVTLSCSPISGHRSVSWYQQTPGQGLQFLFEYFSETQRNKGNFPGRFSGRQFSNSRSEMNVSTLELGDSALYLCASSLGQGGNSPLHFGNGTRLTVT.

This clonotype was recorded a few times. The CDR3 sequence is CSAVSGGAYNEQFF. In DNA form, the CDR3 reads TGCAGTGCTGTTAGCGGGGGGGCCTACAATGAGCAGTTCTTC. The V call is TRBV20-1, the J call TRBJ2-1; 11 nucleotides agree with TRBD2. This CDR3 is built from 14 residues. CDR1 and CDR2 (germline): DFQATT, SNEGSKA (reference sequence). Unmatched junction bases numbered 2, after V lost 5 bases and J lost 2 bases.

This chain uses TRBV6-6 with TRBJ2-3, with D possibly being TRBD1 (6 bases). The germline V gene encodes CDR1 MNHNY and CDR2 SVGAGI (reference sequence). V was shortened by 5 bases and J by 5 bases, with 17 bases between the two germline ends. The CDR3 consists of 15 residues. The CDR3 sequence is CASSSPDRLGDTQYF. CDR3 nucleotide sequence: TGTGCCAGCAGTAGTCCGGACAGACTGGGAGATACGCAGTATTTT.

The chain carries TRBV29-1 and TRBJ2-5; TRBD1 might be the D (5 bases). V was trimmed by 5 bases and J by 1 base, leaving 11 bases between them. Germline V gives CDR1 SQVTM, CDR2 ANQGSEA. This CDR3 spans 13 amino acids. The CDR3 protein is CSVRRQPQETQYF. CDR3 DNA sequence: TGCAGCGTTAGGCGACAGCCCCAAGAGACCCAGTACTTC. The whole variable domain, filled in from reference TRBV29-1 and TRBJ2-5, reads SAVISQKPSRDICQRGTSLTIQCQVDSQVTMMFWYRQQPGQSLTLIATANQGSEATYESGFVIDKFPISRPNLTFSTLTVSNMSPEDSSIYLCSVRRQPQETQYFGPGTRLLVL.

This clonotype was seen a handful of times. The V call is TRBV5-1, the J call TRBJ2-6; perhaps D is TRBD1 or TRBD2 (6 bases each). Germline CDR1 is SGHRS and CDR2 is YFSETQ. Trimming took 3 bases from V and 4 from J, leaving 14 bases between them. The length of the CDR3 is 16 residues. The CDR3 loop reads CASSWRGISGANVLTF. In DNA form, the CDR3 reads TGCGCCAGCAGCTGGAGGGGGATTTCAGGGGCCAACGTCCTGACTTTC.

In its sample, this clonotype was seen a few times. The CDR3 DNA reads as TGTGCCAGCAGTCGCTCGATCAGGTGGGAGACCCAGTACTTC. Amino acid sequence: CASSRSIRWETQYF. This chain connects TRBV6-2 or TRBV6-3 to TRBJ2-5; D gene ambiguous. V was clipped by 5 bases and J by 5 bases, with 15 bases between them. This CDR3 is 14 amino acids long. The germline CDR1 and CDR2 sequences are MNHEY and SVGEGT.

The V call is TRBV12-3 or TRBV12-4, the J call TRBJ2-7, with 10 bases identical to TRBD1. V shed 3 bases, J shed 0 bases, and the junction held 2 bases outside the gene matches. This CDR3 is built from 15 residues. The chain's CDR3 is CASSFRDRGSYEQYF. The CDR3 nucleotides are TGTGCCAGCAGTTTCCGGGACAGGGGCTCCTACGAGCAGTACTTC.

This rearrangement joins TRBV28 to TRBJ2-3; no clear D. CDR3 size: 14 residues. Germline V CDR1 and CDR2: MDHEN, SYDVKM. V lost 2 bases, J lost 3 bases, and 9 bases lay in between. The CDR3 DNA sequence: TGTGCCAGCAGTTTAGTGCTGGTTACAGATACGCAGTATTTT. Residues: CASSLVLVTDTQYF.

For the CDR3, the DNA is TGTGCCAGCTCACCCTCCGTCGTGACCTACAATGAGCAGTACTTC. Amino acid sequence: CASSPSVVTYNEQYF. The chain employs TRBV18 and TRBJ2-7, with no clear D. The V end lost 3 bases, the J end lost 7 bases, and 19 bases lay between the germline ends. CDR3 length: 15 residues. The germline V gene encodes CDR1 KGHSH and CDR2 LQKENI.

DNA of the CDR3: TGTGCCAGCAGCCCTAGGGACAGGGGCCTGAACACTGAAGCTTTCTTT. This codes for CASSPRDRGLNTEAFF. The chain employs TRBV7-8 and TRBJ1-1; 10 bases align to TRBD1. Germline V lookup: CDR1 SGHVS, CDR2 FQNEAQ. V lost 5 bases to trimming and J lost 0 bases; unmatched junction nucleotides: 6. The CDR3 has 16 residues. Full variable domain (rest looked up from reference TRBV7-8 and TRBJ1-1): GAGVSQSPRYKVAKRGQDVALRCDPISGHVSLFWYQQALGQGPEFLTYFQNEAQLDKSGLPSDRFFAERPEGSVSTLKIQRTQQEDSAVYLCASSPRDRGLNTEAFFGQGTRLTVV.

The J gene is TRBJ2-1, the V gene TRBV10-3, with TRBD2 matching 10 bases. Germline CDR1 ENHRY, CDR2 SYGVKD. V lost 7 bases to trimming and J lost 8 bases; unmatched junction nucleotides: 14. CDR3 length: 16 residues. This CDR3 reads CAITRIRTSGSHEQFF. The CDR3 bases are TGTGCCATCACCCGAATACGGACTAGCGGCAGTCATGAGCAGTTCTTC.

The rearrangement links TRBV6-5 to TRBJ2-5; 12 nucleotides match TRBD2. Unmatched junction bases numbered 11, after V lost 0 bases and J lost 9 bases. The CDR3 extends over 17 amino acids. The V gene's germline CDR1 is MNHEY and CDR2 SVGAGI. CDR3 loop: CASSYSRLAGDARAQYF. The DNA for the CDR3 is TGTGCCAGCAGTTACTCCAGACTAGCGGGGGATGCTAGGGCCCAGTACTTC.

J is TRBJ1-6 and V is TRBV2, with D hard to call. Germline V gene data show CDR1 as SNHLY and CDR2 as FYNNEI. V was pared by 6 bases and J by 6 bases, with 6 bases between. The CDR3 is made up of 12 amino acids. The CDR3 sequence is CASRQLNSPLHF. CDR3 nucleotide sequence: TGTGCCAGCAGGCAACTTAATTCACCCCTCCACTTT. Combining the CDR3 with reference TRBV2 and TRBJ1-6 gives the whole variable domain EPEVTQTPSHQVTQMGQEVILRCVPISNHLYFYWYRQILGQKVEFLVSFYNNEISEKSEIFDDQFSVERPDGSNFTLKIRSTKLEDSAMYFCASRQLNSPLHFGNGTRLTVT.

This rearrangement joins TRBV7-8 to TRBJ2-5; 7 bases agree with TRBD2. Trimming took 5 bases from V and 4 from J; bases not matched to a gene: 10. The length of the CDR3 is 15 residues. Germline CDR1 is SGHVS and CDR2 is FQNEAQ. CDR3 region: CASSPSGNFGETQYF. The DNA of the CDR3 is TGTGCCAGCAGCCCGAGCGGGAACTTTGGAGAGACCCAGTACTTC.

As concerns this clonotype: Just one base apart from a much larger clone, this may be a read error. The conserved closing phenylalanine or tryptophan is absent in this CDR3, likely reflecting a read error. This CDR3 reads CASSLDPLGTEQFV. In DNA form, the CDR3 reads TGCGCCAGCAGCTTGGATCCCCTAGGTACTGAGCAGTTCGTC. The rearrangement uses TRBV5-1 and TRBJ2-1; no clear D. Per the germline V gene, CDR1 is SGHRS and CDR2 is YFSETQ. V was clipped by 0 bases and J by 9 bases, with 13 bases between them. The CDR3 length is 14 residues.